This TCR beta chain was recovered during a study of T cells in Graves' hyperthyroidism and ophthalmopathy. This clonotype appeared a few times. Lactation, pregnancy, other autoimmune disease or uncontrolled infection excluded patients. Diagnosis relied on clinical symptoms, serum thyroxine and TRAb, thyroid ultrasound and orbital computed tomography. The CDR3 is made up of 15 amino acids. V lost 3 bases and J lost 4, with 13 bases in between. Amplified TCR beta CDR3 regions came from RNA transcripts. Researchers ran a first-round RT-PCR on the TCR CDR3 using the HTBI primer set. TCRdb independently ran MiXCR on the multiplex PCR reads; one entry per CDR3 protein. The sample includes 600,000 to 700,000 distinct CDR3 sequences, roughly 14% of them seen just once.

The sequence was collected from a woman in her thirties or forties with Graves' ophthalmopathy. Material: blood. The chain links TRBV12-3 or TRBV12-4 to TRBJ1-3; D possibly corresponds to TRBD1 (6 bases). CDR3 sequence reads: CASSFSRGRGNTIYF. The CDR3 nucleotides read TGTGCCAGCAGTTTTTCCAGGGGCAGAGGAAACACCATATATTTT.